The 24 T cell receptor beta chains below all came from one sample that was sequenced in a study of control samples from healthy donors and cancer patients. Produced via immunoSEQ multiplex PCR; TCRdb's table is partial and in-frame only. The data hold about 72,000 clones, with roughly 92% observed a single time. Sequenced sample: blood. These receptors were obtained from a woman aged 60-75 years in good health.

The genes are TRBV19 and TRBJ2-7; TRBD2 might be the D (6 bases). The V end was cut by 6 bases, the J end by 2 bases, with 20 bases between. The CDR3 spans 16 residues. CDR1 is LNHDA, CDR2 SQIVND, per germline (reference sequence). The CDR3 loop reads CASSPPRSGLTYEQYF. DNA for the CDR3: TGTGCCAGTAGCCCTCCGCGGAGCGGGCTTACCTACGAGCAGTACTTC.

This chain uses TRBV30 with TRBJ2-7; TRBD2 aligns across 10 bases. With 0 bases clipped from V and 7 bases from J, the junction kept 9 bases outside the gene matches. CDR1 is GTSNPN and CDR2 is SVGIG in the germline V gene (reference sequence). The CDR3 is 15 amino acids. The CDR3 loop reads CAWSVGLAGDHEQYF. CDR3 sequence (DNA): TGTGCCTGGAGTGTAGGCCTAGCGGGAGATCATGAGCAGTACTTC.

This chain joins TRBV4-3 and TRBJ2-1, with TRBD2 matching over 11 bases. Germline V gene data show CDR1 as LGHNA and CDR2 as YSLEER. This CDR3 spans 18 amino acids. V was clipped by 1 base and J by 3 bases; unmatched bases: 8. In nucleotides, the CDR3 is TGCGCCAGCAGCCAAGCCGCGACGACTAGCGGGATCTACAATGAGCAGTTCTTC. It is translated as CASSQAATTSGIYNEQFF.

The genes are TRBV6-5 and TRBJ1-5, with D possibly being TRBD1 (5 bases). The length of the CDR3 is 15 residues. V gave up 6 bases and J gave up 0 bases, with 12 bases separating them. The germline V gene encodes CDR1 MNHEY and CDR2 SVGAGI. CDR3 sequence (DNA): TGTGCCAGCAGGGTACAGGCTAATAGCAATCAGCCCCAGCATTTT. Protein sequence: CASRVQANSNQPQHF.

As DNA, the CDR3 is TGTGCCAGCAGCTTGTCGAGCGGGTCGCTTGAAGTCCAGTACTTC. Protein: CASSLSSGSLEVQYF. J is TRBJ2-5 and V is TRBV11-2; the D gene is possibly TRBD2 (6 bases). Trimming shortened V by 3 bases and J by 10 bases, and 21 bases separated the two germline ends. The CDR3 is 15 residues long. From germline, CDR1 is SGHAT and CDR2 FQNNGV.

The chain links TRBV18 to TRBJ2-4; a weak D match, TRBD1 (6 bases). V gave up 2 bases and J gave up 15 bases, with 23 bases separating them. The CDR3 runs to 15 residues. Germline CDR1 and CDR2: KGHSH and LQKENI. CDR3 DNA: TGTGCCAGCTCACCATCCGGGTCGGGACAAATGTTACGGTACTTC. Translated: CASSPSGSGQMLRYF.

The J gene is TRBJ1-5, the V gene TRBV5-1; no definite D call. CDR1 is SGHRS, CDR2 YFSETQ, per germline. The CDR3 contains 14 residues. V was pared by 2 bases and J by 7 bases, with 13 bases between. CDR3 in amino acids: CASSFGEAGQPQHF. The DNA for the CDR3 is TGCGCCAGCAGCTTCGGTGAGGCTGGGCAGCCCCAGCATTTT. Complete variable domain (other parts from reference TRBV5-1 and TRBJ1-5): KAGVTQTPRYLIKTRGQQVTLSCSPISGHRSVSWYQQTPGQGLQFLFEYFSETQRNKGNFPGRFSGRQFSNSRSEMNVSTLELGDSALYLCASSFGEAGQPQHFGDGTRLSIL.

The J gene is TRBJ2-2, the V gene TRBV7-3; D gene unclear. CDR1 is SGHTA and CDR2 is FQGTGA in the germline V gene. The CDR3 runs to 13 residues. V was cut by 5 bases and J by 7 bases, with 11 bases left in between. CDR3 sequence reads: CASSPRIDGELFF. CDR3 in DNA: TGTGCCAGCAGCCCCCGGATTGACGGGGAGCTGTTTTTT.

The chain is built from TRBV18 and TRBJ2-4; a weak D match, TRBD1 (6 bases). Germline V lookup: CDR1 KGHSH, CDR2 LQKENI. Trimming removed 0 bases from V and 8 bases from J, with 11 bases in between. The length of the CDR3 is 14 residues. Written as DNA, the CDR3 is TGTGCCAGCTCACCACCGGGGGCAGGAGACATTCAGTACTTC. Protein sequence: CASSPPGAGDIQYF.

The chain couples TRBV5-1 to TRBJ2-1, with TRBD2 matching over 14 bases. CDR3 size: 15 residues. V was clipped by 4 bases and J by 6 bases; unmatched bases: 3. CDR1 and CDR2 (germline): SGHRS, YFSETQ. The CDR3 here is CASSRTSGRTNEQFF. CDR3 in DNA: TGCGCCAGCAGCAGGACTAGCGGGAGGACCAATGAGCAGTTCTTC.

The chain uses TRBV6-4 and TRBJ2-2, with D possibly TRBD1 on 7 matching bases. The CDR3 runs 14 residues. The germline gives CDR1 MRHNA, CDR2 SNTAGT. Trimming shortened V by 5 bases and J by 3 bases, and 10 bases separated the two germline ends. The CDR3 loop is CASSSRGDTGELFF. The CDR3 DNA follows: TGTGCCAGCAGTTCCAGGGGGGACACCGGGGAGCTGTTTTTT.

V gene TRBV28 combines with J gene TRBJ1-2, with 7 bases identical to TRBD1. This CDR3 region has 14 residues. In germline, CDR1 is MDHEN, CDR2 SYDVKM. With V trimmed by 8 bases and J by 1 base, 7 bases remained unmatched. CDR3 region: CASFARQGNYGYTF. The CDR3 nucleotides are TGTGCCAGCTTTGCTCGACAGGGTAACTATGGCTACACCTTC.

This chain uses TRBV28 with TRBJ1-5; TRBD1 aligns across 8 bases. CDR3 size: 15 residues. Germline V gene data show CDR1 as MDHEN and CDR2 as SYDVKM. Trimming took 6 bases from V and 2 from J; bases not matched to a gene: 6. The CDR3 DNA reads as TGTGCCAGCAGGGGGGGACAGGCCCGCAATCAGCCCCAGCATTTT. This gives the protein CASRGGQARNQPQHF.

This clone was observed a single time. The chain employs TRBV18 and TRBJ1-2, with D possibly matching TRBD1 (5 bases). The CDR3 loop spans 16 amino acids. Per the germline V gene, CDR1 is KGHSH and CDR2 is LQKENI. V was cut by 0 bases and J by 1 base, with 12 bases left in between. CDR3 residues: CASSPPSGDLNYGYTF. The DNA for the CDR3 is TGTGCCAGCTCACCACCGAGCGGGGACCTTAACTATGGCTACACCTTC.

This chain links TRBV15 with TRBJ1-5; TRBD1 matches at 8 bases. The CDR3 length is 14 residues. J was trimmed by 6 bases and V by 5 bases; bases with no gene match: 6. Germline V gene sequence: CDR1 LNHNV, CDR2 YYDKDF (reference sequence). CDR3 sequence reads: CATSRGQGSQPQHF. As DNA, the CDR3 is TGTGCCACCAGCCGTGGACAGGGCAGTCAGCCCCAGCATTTT. The full variable domain, completed using reference TRBV15 and TRBJ1-5, is DAMVIQNPRYQVTQFGKPVTLSCSQTLNHNVMYWYQQKSSQAPKLLFHYYDKDFNNEADTPDNFQSRRPNTSFCFLDIRSPGLGDTAMYLCATSRGQGSQPQHFGDGTRLSIL.

The chain combines TRBV5-1 with TRBJ1-4, with 9 bases identical to TRBD1. The CDR3 is 14 amino acids. CDR1 and CDR2 (germline): SGHRS, YFSETQ. V was clipped by 4 bases and J by 7 bases; unmatched bases: 5. CDR3 in amino acids: CASSGGDRVEKLFF. The CDR3 DNA follows: TGCGCCAGCAGCGGGGGGGACAGGGTTGAAAAACTGTTTTTT.

This chain uses TRBV28 with TRBJ1-6, with D perhaps TRBD1 (6 bases). Germline CDR1 reads MDHEN; CDR2 reads SYDVKM. The CDR3 extends over 15 amino acids. V lost 8 bases, J lost 3 bases, and 14 bases lay in between. The DNA for the CDR3 is TGTGCCAGCGTAACCAGGGGTAACTATAATTCACCCCTCCACTTT. Translated: CASVTRGNYNSPLHF. Full variable domain (rest looked up from reference TRBV28 and TRBJ1-6): DVKVTQSSRYLVKRTGEKVFLECVQDMDHENMFWYRQDPGLGLRLIYFSYDVKMKEKGDIPEGYSVSREKKERFSLILESASTNQTSMYLCASVTRGNYNSPLHFGNGTRLTVT.

V and J are TRBV18 and TRBJ1-3, with unresolved D. From germline, CDR1 is KGHSH and CDR2 LQKENI. This CDR3 has 18 residues. Trimming cost V 2 bases and J 0 bases, with 17 bases left between them. This CDR3 is CASSPFAENPYSGNTIYF. The CDR3 DNA follows: TGTGCCAGCTCACCATTTGCGGAGAACCCTTACTCTGGAAACACCATATATTTT.

This clone came up a few times. The chain combines TRBV25-1 with TRBJ2-3; TRBD1 might be the D (5 bases). Germline assignment: CDR1 MGHDK and CDR2 SYGVNS. The CDR3 totals 14 residues. Deletions cut 4 bases from V and 3 bases from J, with 11 bases between. The CDR3 nucleotides are TGTGCCAGCAGTGCTTCAGACAGAACAGATACGCAGTATTTT. Translating it yields CASSASDRTDTQYF.

This rearrangement joins TRBV5-6 to TRBJ2-3; maybe TRBD1 (8 bases). The CDR3 loop spans 15 amino acids. Germline V gene sequence: CDR1 SGHDT, CDR2 YYEEEE. Trimming pared 3 bases from V and 3 bases from J, leaving 14 bases between. The chain's CDR3 is CASSYGQGGTDTQYF. DNA of the CDR3: TGTGCCAGCAGCTATGGACAGGGAGGGACAGATACGCAGTATTTT.

The rearrangement uses TRBV18 and TRBJ2-7; the D is unclear. CDR1 and CDR2 from the germline V gene are KGHSH and LQKENI. Trimming removed 3 bases at V and 3 bases at J, with 9 bases between. This CDR3 is 13 amino acids long. The CDR3 DNA reads as TGTGCCAGCTCACCCGGATCCGGCTACGAGCAGTACTTC. This codes for CASSPGSGYEQYF.

This chain joins TRBV30 and TRBJ1-4; no clear D gene. CDR3 size: 15 residues. V was cut by 2 bases and J by 1 base, with 11 bases left in between. Per the germline V gene, CDR1 is GTSNPN and CDR2 is SVGIG (reference sequence). For the CDR3, the DNA is TGTGCCTGGAGTAGAGGGAGTGAAACTAATGAAAAACTGTTTTTT. This sequence encodes CAWSRGSETNEKLFF.

V gene TRBV29-1 combines with J gene TRBJ1-2; possible D gene TRBD1, 5 bases. Trimming stripped 2 bases from V and 8 bases from J, with 9 bases between. The germline V gene has CDR1 SQVTM and CDR2 ANQGSEA. The CDR3 consists of 11 residues. The DNA for the CDR3 is TGCAGCGTTGAACTGGGGACCGGCTACACCTTC. This translates into CSVELGTGYTF.

This clone was seen a few times. The chain recombines TRBV10-1 with TRBJ2-3, with 11 bases fitting TRBD2. The CDR3 sequence is 15 residues long. CDR1 is WNHNN and CDR2 is SYGVQD in the germline V gene (reference sequence). Trimming removed 4 bases from V and 1 base from J; junction bases left unmatched: 1. CDR3 sequence reads: CASSGGLAGTDTQYF. The DNA of the CDR3 is TGCGCCAGCAGTGGGGGACTAGCGGGCACAGATACGCAGTATTTT.